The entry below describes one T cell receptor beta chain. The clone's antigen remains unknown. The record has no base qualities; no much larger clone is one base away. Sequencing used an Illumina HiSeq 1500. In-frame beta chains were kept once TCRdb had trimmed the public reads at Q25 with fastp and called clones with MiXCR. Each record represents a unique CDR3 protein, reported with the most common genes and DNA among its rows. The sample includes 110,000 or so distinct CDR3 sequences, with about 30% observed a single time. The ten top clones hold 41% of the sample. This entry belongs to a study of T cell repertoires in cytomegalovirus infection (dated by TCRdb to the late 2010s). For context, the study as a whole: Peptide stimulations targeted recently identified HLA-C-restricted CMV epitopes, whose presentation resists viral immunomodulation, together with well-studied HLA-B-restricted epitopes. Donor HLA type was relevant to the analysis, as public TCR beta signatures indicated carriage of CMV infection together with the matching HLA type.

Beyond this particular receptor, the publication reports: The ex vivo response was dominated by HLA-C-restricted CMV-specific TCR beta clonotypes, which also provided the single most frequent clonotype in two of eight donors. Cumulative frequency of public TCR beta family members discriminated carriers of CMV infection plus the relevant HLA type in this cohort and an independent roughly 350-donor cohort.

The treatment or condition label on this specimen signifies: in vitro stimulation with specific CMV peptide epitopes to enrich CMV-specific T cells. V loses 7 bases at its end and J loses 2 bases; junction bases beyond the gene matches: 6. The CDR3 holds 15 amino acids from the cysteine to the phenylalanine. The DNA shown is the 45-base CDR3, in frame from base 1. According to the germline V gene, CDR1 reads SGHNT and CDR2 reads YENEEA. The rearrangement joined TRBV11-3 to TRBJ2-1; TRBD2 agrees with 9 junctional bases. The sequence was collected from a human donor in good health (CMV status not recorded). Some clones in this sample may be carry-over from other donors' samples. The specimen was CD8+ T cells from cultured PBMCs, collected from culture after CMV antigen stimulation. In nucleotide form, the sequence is TGTGCCAGCAAATTAAAGCGGGGGGCCTACAATGAGCAGTTCTTC. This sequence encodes CASKLKRGAYNEQFF.